A selection of T cell receptor beta chains follows, all from one sample in a study of shared clonotypes between healthy human individuals. Sequenced by immunoSEQ multiplex PCR; TCRdb stores in-frame clones only, minus some. The table includes hundreds of thousands of clones, around 92% detected once. Input material: naive CD8+ T cells sorted from blood. Receptor source: a man aged 25 to 45 in good health. Each CDR3 is given with its conserved first and last residue. The D gene is left open where the match is weak. Clone size appears in some rows only: once, few, many, or a class for an expanded clone.

V	size	J	D	CDR3	DNA
TRBV7-9	.	TRBJ2-4	TRBD1	CASSFDRGSAKNIQYF	TGTGCCAGCAGCTTCGACAGGGGGTCAGCCAAAAACATTCAGTACTTC
TRBV11-2	.	TRBJ2-3	.	CASSFYATRSTDTQYF	TGTGCCAGCAGCTTTTACGCGACCCGCTCCACAGATACGCAGTATTTT
TRBV27	.	TRBJ2-7	.	CASSLYDSEGSEQYF	TGTGCCAGCAGTTTATACGACAGTGAGGGATCCGAGCAGTACTTC
TRBV7-3	.	TRBJ1-1	.	CASSSQGGSGTEAFF	TGTGCCAGCAGCTCACAGGGAGGATCGGGGACTGAAGCTTTCTTT
TRBV4-3	.	TRBJ2-5	TRBD2	CASSPGTSGIETQYF	TGCGCCAGCAGCCCCGGGACTAGCGGGATAGAGACCCAGTACTTC
TRBV5-1	.	TRBJ2-1	.	CASSPEGREQFF	TGCGCCAGCAGCCCGGAGGGGAGAGAGCAGTTCTTC
TRBV7-6	.	TRBJ2-1	.	CASSLRPRTADNEQFF	TGTGCCAGCAGCTTACGTCCGAGGACGGCCGACAATGAGCAGTTCTTC
TRBV4-1	.	TRBJ2-1	TRBD2	CASSSTSGRVDEQFF	TGCGCCAGCAGCTCTACTAGCGGGAGGGTAGATGAGCAGTTCTTC
TRBV14	.	TRBJ2-7	.	CASSQGQFYEQYF	TGTGCCAGCAGCCAAGGACAGTTCTACGAGCAGTACTTC
TRBV6-5	.	TRBJ2-1	TRBD2	CASSYRTSGSNEQFF	TGTGCCAGCAGTTATAGGACTAGCGGGAGTAATGAGCAGTTCTTC
TRBV7-9	.	TRBJ2-7	TRBD1	CASSLSPGQGLYEQYF	TGTGCCAGCAGCTTATCCCCGGGACAGGGTTTGTACGAGCAGTACTTC
TRBV15	.	TRBJ1-4	.	CATSRGKGLSPNEKLFF	TGTGCCACCAGCAGGGGCAAAGGGCTGTCTCCTAATGAAAAACTGTTTTTT
TRBV5-6	.	TRBJ2-1	TRBD2	CASSPTSFLAGAGNEQFF	TGTGCCAGCAGCCCCACATCCTTCCTAGCGGGAGCAGGCAATGAGCAGTTCTTC
TRBV29-1	.	TRBJ2-5	.	CSGVQLETQYF	TGCAGCGGGGTACAGCTAGAGACCCAGTACTTC
TRBV11-1	.	TRBJ2-7	.	CASSLDRLTTAYEQYF	TGTGCCAGCAGCTTAGATCGGCTTACGACGGCCTACGAGCAGTACTTC
TRBV7-9	.	TRBJ2-1	TRBD2	CASSSPEGLAAYNEQFF	TGTGCCAGCAGCTCCCCGGAGGGACTAGCGGCGTACAATGAGCAGTTCTTC
TRBV7-9	few	TRBJ2-7	TRBD1	CASSSGQGRYEQYF	TGTGCCAGCAGCTCGGGACAGGGAAGGTATGAGCAGTACTTC
TRBV11-2	.	TRBJ1-2	.	CASSLAGSGEDGYTF	TGTGCCAGCAGCCTCGCAGGGTCGGGGGAAGATGGCTACACCTTC
TRBV29-1	.	TRBJ2-1	.	CSVGGQGEVGEQFF	TGCAGCGTTGGTGGTCAGGGTGAGGTCGGTGAGCAGTTCTTC
TRBV6-4	once	TRBJ2-7	.	CASICRCEQYF	TGTGCCAGCATTTGCCGTTGCGAGCAGTACTTC
TRBV7-9	.	TRBJ1-2	.	CASSLGDSGIHGYTF	TGTGCCAGCAGCTTGGGCGATTCGGGGATTCATGGCTACACCTTC
TRBV7-9	.	TRBJ2-5	TRBD1	CASSWGQEWETQYF	TGTGCCAGCAGCTGGGGACAGGAGTGGGAGACCCAGTACTTC
TRBV10-2	once	TRBJ2-3	TRBD2	CASRTSGTTDTQYF	TGCGCCAGCCGGACTAGCGGGACTACAGATACGCAGTATTTT
TRBV28	.	TRBJ2-6	.	CASSLDKGFSGANVLTF	TGTGCCAGCAGCCTTGACAAGGGGTTCTCTGGGGCCAACGTCCTGACTTTC
TRBV7-8	.	TRBJ2-2	TRBD1	CASSLGAGGLSGELFF	TGTGCCAGCAGCTTAGGAGCAGGGGGCTTAAGCGGGGAGCTGTTTTTT
TRBV27	once	TRBJ2-3	.	CASRGWEVNTDTQYF	TGTGCCAGCAGAGGGTGGGAGGTCAACACAGATACGCAGTATTTT
TRBV27	.	TRBJ1-1	.	CASSLLGDTEAFF	TGTGCCAGCAGTTTACTGGGGGACACTGAAGCTTTCTTT
TRBV4-1	once	TRBJ2-3	.	CASSQDLYGSTDTQYF	TGCGCCAGCAGCCAAGATCTTTACGGGAGCACAGATACGCAGTATTTT
TRBV7-9	.	TRBJ2-7	.	CASSPPGPAGEQYF	TGTGCCAGCAGCCCTCCAGGGCCAGCGGGCGAGCAGTACTTC
TRBV4-1	.	TRBJ1-2	TRBD1	CASSQVLGQALYGYTF	TGCGCCAGCAGCCAAGTTCTTGGACAGGCACTCTATGGCTACACCTTC
TRBV9	.	TRBJ2-7	.	CASSVASAPSYEQYF	TGTGCCAGCAGCGTAGCTAGCGCTCCCTCCTACGAGCAGTACTTC
TRBV28	.	TRBJ2-7	.	CASSFSGSSYEQYF	TGTGCCAGCAGTTTCAGCGGAAGCTCCTACGAGCAGTACTTC
TRBV27	.	TRBJ2-5	TRBD2	CATASGSSSRGTQYF	TGTGCCACGGCTAGCGGGAGCTCATCTCGGGGGACCCAGTACTTC
TRBV4-1	.	TRBJ2-5	TRBD2	CASSLLAGKETQYF	TGCGCCAGCAGCCTGCTAGCGGGAAAAGAGACCCAGTACTTC
TRBV29-1	.	TRBJ2-1	TRBD2	CSVNGGIEQFF	TGCAGCGTTAACGGGGGGATTGAGCAGTTCTTC
TRBV7-3	.	TRBJ1-1	TRBD1	CASTPGGNTEAFF	TGTGCCAGCACCCCAGGGGGGAACACTGAAGCTTTCTTT
TRBV7-2	.	TRBJ2-7	TRBD2	CATTLARGLNSYEQYF	TGTGCCACCACACTAGCGCGAGGGCTCAACTCCTACGAGCAGTACTTC
TRBV14	.	TRBJ2-7	TRBD2	CASSQGTSGYSYEQYF	TGTGCCAGCAGCCAGGGGACTAGCGGGTACTCCTACGAGCAGTACTTC
TRBV9	.	TRBJ2-7	.	CASSLGHGYEQYF	TGTGCCAGCAGCCTCGGACATGGCTACGAGCAGTACTTC
TRBV18	few	TRBJ1-5	TRBD1	CASSPGQGQPQHF	TGTGCCAGCTCACCGGGACAGGGGCAGCCCCAGCATTTT
TRBV29-1	once	TRBJ2-7	.	CSVEEAHETYEQYF	TGCAGCGTTGAGGAGGCCCACGAGACCTACGAGCAGTACTTC
TRBV18	.	TRBJ1-2	TRBD1	CASSPPVTGAFLDGYTF	TGTGCCAGCTCACCACCTGTGACAGGGGCCTTTCTGGATGGCTACACCTTC
TRBV2	.	TRBJ1-1	.	CASSEYLGMNTEAFF	TGTGCCAGCAGTGAATATCTTGGGATGAACACTGAAGCTTTCTTT
TRBV19	.	TRBJ1-2	.	CASSHGRLLLDYGYTF	TGTGCCAGTAGTCACGGGCGCCTCCTCCTAGACTATGGCTACACCTTC
TRBV6-5	.	TRBJ2-3	TRBD1	CASSSRTGGPSDTQYF	TGTGCCAGCAGTTCCCGGACAGGGGGGCCTTCGGATACGCAGTATTTT
TRBV7-9	.	TRBJ2-3	.	CASSERLEADTQYF	TGTGCCAGCAGCGAGCGACTAGAAGCAGATACGCAGTATTTT
TRBV11-2	.	TRBJ2-3	TRBD2	CASSLLAGGPASTDTQYF	TGTGCCAGCAGCTTACTAGCGGGAGGTCCAGCTAGCACAGATACGCAGTATTTT
TRBV13	.	TRBJ2-7	TRBD1	CASSSLGTGIQNF	TGTGCCAGCAGCAGCCTCGGGACAGGGATTCAGAACTTC
TRBV4-1	.	TRBJ2-7	.	CASSQNIDFEQYF	TGCGCCAGCAGCCAGAACATTGACTTCGAGCAGTACTTC
TRBV2	.	TRBJ2-7	.	CASSDSTYEQYF	TGTGCCAGCAGTGACTCGACCTACGAGCAGTACTTC
TRBV6-5	.	TRBJ2-7	TRBD2	CASSRTSGSYHEQYF	TGTGCCAGCAGCCGTACTAGCGGGAGCTACCACGAGCAGTACTTC
TRBV7-9	.	TRBJ2-7	TRBD1	CASSENGIRDRGGEQYF	TGTGCCAGCAGCGAAAACGGGATCCGGGACAGGGGAGGGGAGCAGTACTTC
TRBV18	.	TRBJ1-1	TRBD1	CASSLYNRHRDSGWNTEAFF	TGTGCCAGCTCACTTTACAATAGGCACCGGGACAGTGGTTGGAACACTGAAGCTTTCTTT
TRBV7-2	.	TRBJ1-5	.	CASSSATGYQPQHF	TGTGCCAGCAGCTCAGCGACAGGCTATCAGCCCCAGCATTTT